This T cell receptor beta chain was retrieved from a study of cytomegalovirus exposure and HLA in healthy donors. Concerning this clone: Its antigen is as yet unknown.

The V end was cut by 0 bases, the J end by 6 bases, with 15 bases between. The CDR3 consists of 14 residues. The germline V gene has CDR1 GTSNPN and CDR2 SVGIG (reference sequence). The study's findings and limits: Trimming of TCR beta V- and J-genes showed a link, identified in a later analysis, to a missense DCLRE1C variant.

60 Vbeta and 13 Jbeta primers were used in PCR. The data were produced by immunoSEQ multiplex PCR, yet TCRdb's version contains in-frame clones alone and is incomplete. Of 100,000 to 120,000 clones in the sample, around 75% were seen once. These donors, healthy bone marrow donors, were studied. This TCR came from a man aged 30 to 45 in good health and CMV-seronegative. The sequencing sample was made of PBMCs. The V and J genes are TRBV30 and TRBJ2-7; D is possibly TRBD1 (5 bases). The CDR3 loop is CAWSVSGRAAEQYF. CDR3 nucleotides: TGTGCCTGGAGTGTTTCCGGCAGGGCAGCCGAGCAGTACTTC.